This paragraph covers one T cell receptor (beta chain) sequence. The sample is drawn from a study of cytomegalovirus exposure and HLA in healthy donors. The PCR employed 60 Vbeta primers together with 13 Jbeta primers. The data were produced by immunoSEQ multiplex PCR, yet TCRdb's version contains in-frame clones alone and is incomplete. Of 99,000 or so clones in the sample, less than 85% are singletons; the top ten hold approximately 5%. CDR3 size: 16 residues. Per germline, CDR1 SGHRS and CDR2 YFSETQ. The junction had 8 bases not matched to a gene; V was cut back by 4 bases and J by 0 bases. The sample comprised PBMCs. The V call is TRBV5-1, the J call TRBJ2-3, with 7 bases fitting TRBD2. The TCR sequence derives from a woman aged 18-30 years in good health and CMV-seropositive. The CDR3 nucleotides are TGCGCCAGCAGCCTAGGGACTATCTCTAGCACAGATACGCAGTATTTT. Translated, it gives CASSLGTISSTDTQYF.